The 6 T cell receptor beta chains below come from one sample, sequenced in a study of CD8 T cells in Susac syndrome. Reverse transcription of roughly 0.5 to 1 ug RNA used random hexamers. TCRdb reprocessed the immunoSEQ multiplex PCR reads with MiXCR, giving one entry per CDR3 protein. The sample has around 18,000 distinct CDR3 sequences; approximately 95% are singletons. Sequenced input: CD8+ T cells from PBMCs. The receptors were gathered from a human donor in good health.

The V call is TRBV3-1, the J call TRBJ2-5; possible D gene TRBD2, 6 bases. Trimming took off 0 bases at V and 0 bases at J, with 11 bases between the two ends. Germline V lookup: CDR1 LGHDT, CDR2 YNNKEL (reference sequence). CDR3 size: 16 residues. Written as DNA, the CDR3 is TGTGCCAGCAGCCAAGATGTAAGCGGGTACCAAGAGACCCAGTACTTC. Its translation is CASSQDVSGYQETQYF.

This clonotype was seen a single time. The rearrangement links TRBV6-4 to TRBJ2-3; TRBD2 might be the D (5 bases). This CDR3 is 15 amino acids long. The germline V and J ends were trimmed by 6 bases and 0 bases, with 13 bases remaining between them. Germline CDR1 and CDR2: MRHNA and SNTAGT. The CDR3: CASSEYSASTDTQYF. CDR3 bases: TGTGCCAGCAGCGAGTATAGCGCGAGCACAGATACGCAGTATTTT.

The chain is built from TRBV13 and TRBJ2-7, with TRBD2 identical over 11 bases. The V segment lost 6 bases and the J segment 6 bases; nucleotides outside the gene matches: 16. Germline V lookup: CDR1 PRHDT, CDR2 FYEKMQ (reference sequence). The CDR3 has 17 amino acids. The CDR3 DNA reads as TGTGCCAGCAGTTCCCTCCTTAGCGGGAGGGGCGGTGGCGAGCAGTACTTC. Protein sequence: CASSSLLSGRGGGEQYF.

The CDR3 nucleotides are TGTGCCAGCAGCCGAACAGAAGCGGGAGAGCCTTACAATGAGCAGTTCTTC. Its translation: CASSRTEAGEPYNEQFF. V and J are TRBV4-2 and TRBJ2-1, with 8 bases matching TRBD2. This CDR3 is 17 amino acids long. V dropped 4 bases and J dropped 4; count of bases not matched to a gene: 12. Germline CDR1 reads LGHNA; CDR2 reads YNFKEQ.

This clonotype is a singleton in its sample. The V and J genes are TRBV5-6 and TRBJ2-3; D unresolved. This CDR3 region has 16 residues. V was cut by 2 bases and J by 3 bases, with 16 bases left in between. Per the germline V gene, CDR1 is SGHDT and CDR2 is YYEEEE. The CDR3 is CASSFKIRLWTDTQYF. The CDR3 DNA reads TGTGCCAGCAGCTTTAAGATTCGGCTTTGGACAGATACGCAGTATTTT.

The chain links TRBV10-3 to TRBJ2-7; D unresolved. This CDR3 is built from 15 residues. V was trimmed by 0 bases and J by 0 bases, leaving 9 bases between them. Germline V gene lookup returns CDR1 ENHRY and CDR2 SYGVKD. This CDR3 reads CAISESETFSYEQYF. The CDR3 DNA is TGTGCCATCAGTGAGTCGGAGACATTCTCCTACGAGCAGTACTTC.